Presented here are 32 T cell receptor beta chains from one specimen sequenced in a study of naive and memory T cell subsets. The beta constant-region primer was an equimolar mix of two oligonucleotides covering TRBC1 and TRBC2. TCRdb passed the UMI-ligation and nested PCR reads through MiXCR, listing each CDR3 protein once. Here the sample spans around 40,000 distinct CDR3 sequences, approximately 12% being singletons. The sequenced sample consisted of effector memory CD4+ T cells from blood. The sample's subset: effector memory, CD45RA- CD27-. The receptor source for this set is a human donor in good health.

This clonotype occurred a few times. The CDR3 DNA sequence: TGTGCCAGTAGTACGGGACAGCCGAACACCGGGGAGCTGTTTTTT. Residues: CASSTGQPNTGELFF. This rearrangement joins TRBV19 to TRBJ2-2; 7 bases are a match to TRBD1. Trimming at V came to 4 bases and at J to 0 bases, leaving 2 bases not matched to a gene. The V gene's germline CDR1 is LNHDA and CDR2 SQIVND (reference sequence). The CDR3 consists of 15 residues.

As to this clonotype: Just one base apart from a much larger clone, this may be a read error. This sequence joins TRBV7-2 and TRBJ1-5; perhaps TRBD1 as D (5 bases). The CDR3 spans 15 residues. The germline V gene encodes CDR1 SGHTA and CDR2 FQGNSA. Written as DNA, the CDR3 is TGTGCCAGCAGTTTAGGCCAGGGTAGCAATCAGCCCCAGCATTTT. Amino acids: CASSLGQGSNQPQHF.

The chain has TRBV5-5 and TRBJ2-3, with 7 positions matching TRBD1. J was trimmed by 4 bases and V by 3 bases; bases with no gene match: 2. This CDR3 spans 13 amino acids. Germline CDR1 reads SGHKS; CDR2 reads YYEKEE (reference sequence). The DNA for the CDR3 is TGTGCCAGCAGCTCCGGACAGGCAGATACGCAGTATTTT. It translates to CASSSGQADTQYF.

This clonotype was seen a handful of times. CDR3 DNA: TGCAGCGTTAGAGGACAGTCTTTGAACGAGCAGTACTTC. Translating gives CSVRGQSLNEQYF. The J gene is TRBJ2-7, the V gene TRBV29-1; D perhaps matches TRBD1 (6 bases). Germline CDR1 is SQVTM and CDR2 is ANQGSEA. Trimming cost V 5 bases and J 5 bases, with 16 bases left between them. This CDR3 is 13 amino acids long.

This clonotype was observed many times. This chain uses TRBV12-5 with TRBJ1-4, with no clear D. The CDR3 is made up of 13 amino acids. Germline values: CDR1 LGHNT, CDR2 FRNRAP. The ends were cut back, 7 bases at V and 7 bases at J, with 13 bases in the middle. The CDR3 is CASAPPWGEKLFF. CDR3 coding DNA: TGTGCTAGTGCCCCACCGTGGGGTGAAAAACTGTTTTTT.

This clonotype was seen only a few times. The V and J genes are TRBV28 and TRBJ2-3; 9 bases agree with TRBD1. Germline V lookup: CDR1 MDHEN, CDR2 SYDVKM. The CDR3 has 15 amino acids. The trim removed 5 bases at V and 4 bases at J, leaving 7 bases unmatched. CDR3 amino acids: CASSTPGQGPDTQYF. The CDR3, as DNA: TGTGCCAGCAGTACACCGGGACAGGGACCAGATACGCAGTATTTT.

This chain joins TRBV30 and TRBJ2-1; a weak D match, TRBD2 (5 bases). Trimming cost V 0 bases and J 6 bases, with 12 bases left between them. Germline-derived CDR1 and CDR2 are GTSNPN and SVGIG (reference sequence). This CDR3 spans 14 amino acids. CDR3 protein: CAWSVYRAGNEQFF. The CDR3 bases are TGTGCCTGGAGTGTCTATAGGGCGGGCAATGAGCAGTTCTTC. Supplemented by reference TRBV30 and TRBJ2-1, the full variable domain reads SQTIHQWPATLVQPVGSPLSLECTVEGTSNPNLYWYRQAAGRGLQLLFYSVGIGQISSEVPQNLSASRPQDRQFILSSKKLLLSDSGFYLCAWSVYRAGNEQFFGPGTRLTVL.

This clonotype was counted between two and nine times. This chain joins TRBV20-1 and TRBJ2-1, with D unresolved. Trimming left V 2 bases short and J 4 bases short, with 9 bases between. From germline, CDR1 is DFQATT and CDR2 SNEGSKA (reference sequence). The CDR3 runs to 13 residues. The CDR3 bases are TGCAGTGCTAGACCCTCGAAGTACAATGAGCAGTTCTTC. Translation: CSARPSKYNEQFF.

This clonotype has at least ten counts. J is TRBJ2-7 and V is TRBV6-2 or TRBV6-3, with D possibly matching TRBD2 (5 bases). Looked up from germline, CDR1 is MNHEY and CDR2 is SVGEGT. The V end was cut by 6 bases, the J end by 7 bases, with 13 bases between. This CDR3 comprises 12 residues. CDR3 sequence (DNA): TGTGCCAGCAGACCTACGACGGGGGAGCAGTACTTC. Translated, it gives CASRPTTGEQYF.

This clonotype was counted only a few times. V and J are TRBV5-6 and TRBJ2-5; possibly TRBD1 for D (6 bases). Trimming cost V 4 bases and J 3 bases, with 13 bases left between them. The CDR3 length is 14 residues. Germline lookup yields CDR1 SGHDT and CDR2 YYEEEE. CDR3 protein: CASSAWDTKETQYF. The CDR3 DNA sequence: TGTGCCAGCAGCGCTTGGGACACAAAAGAGACCCAGTACTTC.

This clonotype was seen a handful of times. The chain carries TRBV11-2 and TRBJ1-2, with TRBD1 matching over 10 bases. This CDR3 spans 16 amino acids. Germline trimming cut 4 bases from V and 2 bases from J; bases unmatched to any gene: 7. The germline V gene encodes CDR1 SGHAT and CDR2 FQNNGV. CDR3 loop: CASSSFRDRGNYGYTF. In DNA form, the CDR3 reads TGTGCCAGCAGCTCGTTCCGGGACAGGGGAAACTATGGCTACACCTTC.

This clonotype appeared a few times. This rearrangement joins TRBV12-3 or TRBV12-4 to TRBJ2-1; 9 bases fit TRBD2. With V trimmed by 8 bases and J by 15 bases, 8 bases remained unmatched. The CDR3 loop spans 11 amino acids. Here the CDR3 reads CASSYSGRSFF. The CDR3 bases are TGTGCCAGCTCGTATAGCGGGAGATCGTTCTTC.

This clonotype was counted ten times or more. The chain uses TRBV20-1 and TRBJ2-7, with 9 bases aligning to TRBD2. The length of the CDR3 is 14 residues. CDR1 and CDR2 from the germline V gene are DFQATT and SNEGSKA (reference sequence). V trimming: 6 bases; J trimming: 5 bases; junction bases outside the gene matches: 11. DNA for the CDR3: TGCAGTGCCCCGCCTAGCGGGGCAGCGGACGAGCAGTACTTC. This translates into CSAPPSGAADEQYF.

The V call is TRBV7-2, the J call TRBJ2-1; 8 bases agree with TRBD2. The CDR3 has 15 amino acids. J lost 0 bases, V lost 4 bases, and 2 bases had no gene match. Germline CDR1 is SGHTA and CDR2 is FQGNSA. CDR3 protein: CASSSTSDSYNEQFF. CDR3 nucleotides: TGTGCCAGCAGCTCGACTAGCGACTCCTACAATGAGCAGTTCTTC.

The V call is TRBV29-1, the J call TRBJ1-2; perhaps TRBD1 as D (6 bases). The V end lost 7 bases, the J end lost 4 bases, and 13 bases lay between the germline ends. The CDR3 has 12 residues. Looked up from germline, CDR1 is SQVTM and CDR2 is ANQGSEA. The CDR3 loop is CSGRRGLYGYTF. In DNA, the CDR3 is TGCAGCGGCCGTCGGGGGCTCTATGGCTACACCTTC.

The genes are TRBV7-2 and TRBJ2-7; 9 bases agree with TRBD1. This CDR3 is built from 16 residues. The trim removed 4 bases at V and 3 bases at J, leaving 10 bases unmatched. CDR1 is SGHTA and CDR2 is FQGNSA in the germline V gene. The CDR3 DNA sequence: TGTGCCAGCAGCTCCCAACCTCCGGGACAGGGCTACGAGCAGTACTTC. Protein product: CASSSQPPGQGYEQYF.

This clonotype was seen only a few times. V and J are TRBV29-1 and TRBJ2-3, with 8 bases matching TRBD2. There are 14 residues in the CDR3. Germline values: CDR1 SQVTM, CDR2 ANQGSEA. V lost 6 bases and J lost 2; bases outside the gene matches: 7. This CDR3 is CSVLAGILTDTQYF. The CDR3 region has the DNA TGCAGCGTCCTAGCGGGCATACTCACAGATACGCAGTATTTT.

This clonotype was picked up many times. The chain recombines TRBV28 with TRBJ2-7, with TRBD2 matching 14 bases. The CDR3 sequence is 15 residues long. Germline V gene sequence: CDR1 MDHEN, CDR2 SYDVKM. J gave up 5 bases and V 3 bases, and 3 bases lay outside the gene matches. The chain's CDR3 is CASSFGGLAGDEQYF. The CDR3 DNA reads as TGTGCCAGCAGTTTTGGGGGACTAGCGGGAGACGAGCAGTACTTC.

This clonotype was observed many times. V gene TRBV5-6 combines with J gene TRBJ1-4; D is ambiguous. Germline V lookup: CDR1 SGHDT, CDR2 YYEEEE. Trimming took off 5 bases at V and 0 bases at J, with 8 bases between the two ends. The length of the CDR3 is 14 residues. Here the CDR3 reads CASSFRTTNEKLFF. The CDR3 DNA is TGTGCCAGCAGTTTTAGAACAACTAATGAAAAACTGTTTTTT. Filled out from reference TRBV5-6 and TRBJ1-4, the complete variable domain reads DAGVTQSPTHLIKTRGQQVTLRCSPKSGHDTVSWYQQALGQGPQFIFQYYEEEERQRGNFPDRFSGHQFPNYSSELNVNALLLGDSALYLCASSFRTTNEKLFFGSGTQLSVL.

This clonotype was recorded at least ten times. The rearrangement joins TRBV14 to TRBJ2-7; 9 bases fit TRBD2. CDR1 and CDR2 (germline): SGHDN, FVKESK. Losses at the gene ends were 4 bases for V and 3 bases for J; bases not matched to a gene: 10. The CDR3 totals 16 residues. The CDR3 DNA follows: TGTGCCAGCAGCCCCTTGGTCTGGACTAGCGTCTACGAGCAGTACTTC. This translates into CASSPLVWTSVYEQYF.

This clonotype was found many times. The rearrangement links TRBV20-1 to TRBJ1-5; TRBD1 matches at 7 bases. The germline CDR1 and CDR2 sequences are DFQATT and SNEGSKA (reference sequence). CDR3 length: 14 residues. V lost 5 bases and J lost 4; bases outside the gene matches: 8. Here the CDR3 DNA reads TGCAGTGCTGTGATACAGGGGAGTAATCAGCCCCAGCATTTT. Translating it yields CSAVIQGSNQPQHF.

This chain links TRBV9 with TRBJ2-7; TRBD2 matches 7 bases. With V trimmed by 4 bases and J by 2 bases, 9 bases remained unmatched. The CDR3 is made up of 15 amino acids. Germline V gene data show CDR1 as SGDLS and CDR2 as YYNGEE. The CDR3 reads CASSPDEGTTYEQYF. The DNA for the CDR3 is TGTGCCAGCAGCCCAGACGAGGGGACTACCTACGAGCAGTACTTC.

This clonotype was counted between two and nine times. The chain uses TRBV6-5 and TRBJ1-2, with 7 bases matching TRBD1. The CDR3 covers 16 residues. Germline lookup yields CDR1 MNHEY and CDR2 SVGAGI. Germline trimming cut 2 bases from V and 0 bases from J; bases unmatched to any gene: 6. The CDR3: CASSYGDRAPNYGYTF. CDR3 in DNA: TGTGCCAGCAGTTACGGAGACAGGGCCCCTAACTATGGCTACACCTTC.

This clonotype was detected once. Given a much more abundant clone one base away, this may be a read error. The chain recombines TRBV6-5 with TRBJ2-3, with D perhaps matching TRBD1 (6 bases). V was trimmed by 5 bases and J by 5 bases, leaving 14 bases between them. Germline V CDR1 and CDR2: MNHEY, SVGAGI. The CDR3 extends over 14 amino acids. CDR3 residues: CASSAGAGRDTQYF. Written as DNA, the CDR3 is TGTGCCAGCAGTGCAGGGGCGGGTAGAGATACGCAGTATTTT.

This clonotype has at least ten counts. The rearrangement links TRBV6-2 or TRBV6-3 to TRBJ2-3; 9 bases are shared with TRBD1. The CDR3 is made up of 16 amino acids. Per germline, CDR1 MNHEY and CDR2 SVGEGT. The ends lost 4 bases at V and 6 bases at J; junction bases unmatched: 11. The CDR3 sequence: CASSSLGQGRPDTQYF. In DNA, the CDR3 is TGTGCCAGCAGTTCTCTCGGACAGGGGCGTCCCGATACGCAGTATTTT.

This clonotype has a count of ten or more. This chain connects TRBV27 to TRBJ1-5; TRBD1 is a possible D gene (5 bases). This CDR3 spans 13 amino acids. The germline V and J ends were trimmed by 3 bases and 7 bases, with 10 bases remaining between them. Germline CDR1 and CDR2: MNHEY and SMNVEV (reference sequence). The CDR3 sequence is CASSFQGGQPQHF. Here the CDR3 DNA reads TGTGCCAGCAGTTTCCAGGGAGGACAGCCCCAGCATTTT.

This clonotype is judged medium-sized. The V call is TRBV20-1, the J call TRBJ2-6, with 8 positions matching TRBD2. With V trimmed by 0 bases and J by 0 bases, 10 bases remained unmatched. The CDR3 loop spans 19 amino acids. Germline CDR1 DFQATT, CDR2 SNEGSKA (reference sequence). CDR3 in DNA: TGCAGTGCTAGAGATGTCCTAGCGGGTTCGAGCTCTGGGGCCAACGTCCTGACTTTC. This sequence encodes CSARDVLAGSSSGANVLTF.

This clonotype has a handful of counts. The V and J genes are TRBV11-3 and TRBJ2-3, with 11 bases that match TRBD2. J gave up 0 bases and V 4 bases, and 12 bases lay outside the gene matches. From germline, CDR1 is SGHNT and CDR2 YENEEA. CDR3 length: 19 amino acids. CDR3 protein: CASSSVKAGTSGSTDTQYF. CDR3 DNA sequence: TGTGCCAGCAGCTCCGTCAAAGCTGGGACTAGCGGAAGCACAGATACGCAGTATTTT.

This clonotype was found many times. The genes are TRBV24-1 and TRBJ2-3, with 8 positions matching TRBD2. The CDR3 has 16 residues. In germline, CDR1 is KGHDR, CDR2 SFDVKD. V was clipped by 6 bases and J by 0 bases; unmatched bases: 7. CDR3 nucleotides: TGTGCCACCAGTTCTTTTGCGGGAGGAAGCACAGATACGCAGTATTTT. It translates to CATSSFAGGSTDTQYF.

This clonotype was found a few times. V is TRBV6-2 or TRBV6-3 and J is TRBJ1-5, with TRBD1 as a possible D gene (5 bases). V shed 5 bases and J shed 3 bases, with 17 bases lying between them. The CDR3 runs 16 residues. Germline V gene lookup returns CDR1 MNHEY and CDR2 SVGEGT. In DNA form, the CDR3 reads TGTGCCAGCAGTGACCGGGACTTCGTGCTCAATCAGCCCCAGCATTTT. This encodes CASSDRDFVLNQPQHF.

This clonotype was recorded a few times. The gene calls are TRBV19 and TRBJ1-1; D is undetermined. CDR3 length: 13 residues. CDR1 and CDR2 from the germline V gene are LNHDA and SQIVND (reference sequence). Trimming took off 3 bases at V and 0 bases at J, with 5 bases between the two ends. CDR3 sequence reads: CASSINLNTEAFF. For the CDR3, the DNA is TGTGCCAGTAGTATTAATCTGAACACTGAAGCTTTCTTT.

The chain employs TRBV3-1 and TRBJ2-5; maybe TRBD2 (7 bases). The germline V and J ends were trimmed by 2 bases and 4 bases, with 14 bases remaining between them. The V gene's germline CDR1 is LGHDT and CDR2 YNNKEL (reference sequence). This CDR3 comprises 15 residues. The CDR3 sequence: CASSQRGASVETQYF. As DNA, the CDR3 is TGTGCCAGCAGCCAACGGGGGGCTAGCGTAGAGACCCAGTACTTC.